Each of the 20 T cell receptor beta chains below was sequenced from the same sample in a study of graft-versus-host responses after intestinal transplantation. Graft specimens yielded both intraepithelial and lamina propria lymphocytes. Assay: immunoSEQ multiplex PCR; the TCRdb copy retains only in-frame clones and omits some. The table lists 2,500 to 3,500 clones, approximately 74% of them singletons, with 10% in the top ten. Sample: ileum tissue, taken roughly 5 and 7 days after intestinal transplantation. All receptors derive from a human patient who received an intestinal transplant, so some T cells may come from the graft donor.

The chain joins TRBV19 to TRBJ1-2; D might be TRBD1 (6 bases). Germline values: CDR1 LNHDA, CDR2 SQIVND (reference sequence). The CDR3 runs 14 residues. V dropped 2 bases and J dropped 2 bases, with 9 bases sitting between them. The CDR3 here is CASSIRDRNYGYTF. The CDR3 coding sequence is TGTGCCAGTAGTATACGTGACAGGAACTATGGCTACACCTTC. Drawing the rest from reference TRBV19 and TRBJ1-2, the complete variable domain is DGGITQSPKYLFRKEGQNVTLSCEQNLNHDAMYWYRQDPGQGLRLIYYSQIVNDFQKGDIAEGYSVSREKKESFPLTVTSAQKNPTAFYLCASSIRDRNYGYTFGSGTRLTVV.

The chain employs TRBV27 and TRBJ2-1, with 12 nucleotides matching TRBD2. From germline, CDR1 is MNHEY and CDR2 SMNVEV (reference sequence). V was clipped by 5 bases and J by 8 bases; unmatched bases: 4. The CDR3 is made up of 14 amino acids. Here the CDR3 reads CASSLRTSGDEQFF. CDR3 nucleotides: TGTGCCAGCAGTCTCCGGACTAGCGGGGATGAGCAGTTCTTC.

This chain links TRBV6-6 with TRBJ2-7; a possible D gene is TRBD2 (5 bases). The ends were cut back, 2 bases at V and 3 bases at J, with 8 bases in the middle. The germline V gene has CDR1 MNHNY and CDR2 SVGAGI (reference sequence). The CDR3 has 13 amino acids. CDR3 in amino acids: CASSYGLGYEQYF. The CDR3 DNA follows: TGTGCCAGCAGTTACGGACTCGGCTACGAGCAGTACTTC.

CDR3 nucleotide sequence: TGTGCCAGCAGTGACACAGATACGCAGTATTTT. It yields the protein CASSDTDTQYF. The J gene is TRBJ2-3, the V gene TRBV25-1; D not resolved. Trimming removed 3 bases from V and 2 bases from J, with 0 bases in between. From germline, CDR1 is MGHDK and CDR2 SYGVNS. CDR3 length equals 11 residues.

The chain is built from TRBV30 and TRBJ2-7, with 8 bases matching TRBD1. This CDR3 comprises 14 residues. V was clipped by 3 bases and J by 4 bases; unmatched bases: 8. The germline CDR1 and CDR2 sequences are GTSNPN and SVGIG (reference sequence). The CDR3 region has the DNA TGTGCCTGGAGATCTGGACAGGGATTTTACGAGCAGTACTTC. Translating gives CAWRSGQGFYEQYF.

This clone has only a few counts. The rearrangement uses TRBV5-6 and TRBJ1-1; D call uncertain. This CDR3 has 12 residues. Trimming removed 1 base from V and 4 bases from J, with 5 bases in between. Germline V gene lookup returns CDR1 SGHDT and CDR2 YYEEEE. CDR3 sequence (DNA): TGTGCCAGCAGCTTGTCTACCACTGAAGCTTTCTTT. Amino acids: CASSLSTTEAFF.

This clone was seen just once. J is TRBJ1-2 and V is TRBV18; D gene ambiguous. V lost 1 base to trimming and J lost 4 bases, with 4 bases between them. Germline values: CDR1 KGHSH, CDR2 LQKENI. This CDR3 has 12 residues. The CDR3 loop reads CASSPQGYGYTF. The CDR3 coding sequence is TGTGCCAGCTCACCACAGGGCTATGGCTACACCTTC.

This clone was recorded a few times. V and J are TRBV18 and TRBJ2-7, with 9 bases lining up with TRBD2. The CDR3 extends over 16 amino acids. Trimming cost V 1 base and J 3 bases; bases outside gene matches: 7. In germline, CDR1 is KGHSH, CDR2 LQKENI. CDR3 sequence reads: CASSPRIAGEIYEQYF. As DNA, the CDR3 is TGTGCCAGCTCACCACGGATAGCGGGAGAAATCTACGAGCAGTACTTC.

The CDR3 region is CASSADRGRGTDTQYF. CDR3 DNA sequence: TGTGCCAGCAGTGCCGACAGGGGGCGGGGGACAGATACGCAGTATTTT. The chain recombines TRBV6-1 with TRBJ2-3, with 10 bases matching TRBD1. The CDR3 loop spans 16 amino acids. CDR1 is MNHNS and CDR2 is SASEGT in the germline V gene. V gave up 4 bases and J gave up 3 bases; unmatched junction bases: 7.

The sample holds a few counts of this clone. CDR3 region: CASSLVTGAPSVPFYEQFF. The CDR3 DNA reads TGCGCCAGCAGCTTGGTTACAGGGGCGCCATCAGTCCCTTTCTATGAGCAGTTCTTC. The chain uses TRBV5-1 and TRBJ2-1; 7 bases are a match to TRBD1. After removal of 0 bases from V and 8 bases from J, the junction contained 20 bases not matched to a gene. Germline V lookup: CDR1 SGHRS, CDR2 YFSETQ. The CDR3 has 19 residues.

J is TRBJ2-5 and V is TRBV27; maybe TRBD1 (6 bases). The J call may be mistaken, given a closer DNA end match to TRBJ2-7. The CDR3 extends over 18 amino acids. CDR1 MNHEY and CDR2 SMNVEV come from the germline V gene (reference sequence). The CDR3 spells CASSLVGQGSGSSYEQYF. The CDR3 region has the DNA TGTGCCAGCAGTTTAGTCGGCCAGGGGAGCGGCAGCTCCTACGAGCAGTACTTC.

This chain uses TRBV25-1 with TRBJ2-3; TRBD1 matches 8 bases. V dropped 8 bases and J dropped 1; count of bases not matched to a gene: 8. Germline-derived CDR1 and CDR2 are MGHDK and SYGVNS. This CDR3 region has 15 residues. The CDR3 protein is CASSYTGGGTDTQYF. The DNA of the CDR3 is TGTGCCAGCTCGTATACAGGGGGTGGCACAGATACGCAGTATTTT.

This clone was seen a handful of times. The rearrangement uses TRBV30 and TRBJ1-2; perhaps TRBD1 as D (5 bases). Trimming cost V 2 bases and J 0 bases, with 10 bases left between them. The germline CDR1 and CDR2 sequences are GTSNPN and SVGIG (reference sequence). This CDR3 is 14 amino acids long. The CDR3 DNA reads as TGTGCCTGGAGTAAGGCAGGGCCTAACTATGGCTACACCTTC. Its translation: CAWSKAGPNYGYTF.

This clone is a singleton in its sample. CDR3 sequence (DNA): TGCAGCGCGTGGATCGGGGAGACCCAGTACTTC. Translating it yields CSAWIGETQYF. The V call is TRBV29-1, the J call TRBJ2-5, with D hard to call. Per germline, CDR1 SQVTM and CDR2 ANQGSEA. This CDR3 has 11 residues. Trimming left V 7 bases short and J 5 bases short, with 11 bases between.

The sample holds a few counts of this clone. The V gene is TRBV30, the J gene TRBJ2-7; 8 bases match TRBD2. This CDR3 is 14 amino acids long. Unmatched junction bases numbered 9, after V lost 2 bases and J lost 6 bases. From germline, CDR1 is GTSNPN and CDR2 SVGIG (reference sequence). The CDR3 protein is CAWSTAYGGGEQYF. CDR3 nucleotides: TGTGCCTGGAGTACAGCGTACGGGGGGGGCGAGCAGTACTTC.

The rearrangement uses TRBV10-3 and TRBJ2-3, with 7 positions matching TRBD2. Germline CDR1 and CDR2: ENHRY and SYGVKD. This CDR3 spans 14 amino acids. With V trimmed by 7 bases and J by 2 bases, 6 bases remained unmatched. The chain's CDR3 is CAIKPGGLTDTQYF. DNA of the CDR3: TGTGCCATCAAGCCGGGAGGCCTCACAGATACGCAGTATTTT.

J is TRBJ2-3 and V is TRBV21-1; no DNA check was done on the table's D call, TRBD2. TRBV21-1 is a known pseudogene. The CDR3 runs to 15 residues. CDR3 region: CASRKEREGTDTQYF. CDR3 in DNA: TGTGCCAGCAGAAAAGAGCGGGAGGGCACAGATACGCAGTATTTT.

J is TRBJ2-3 and V is TRBV11-2; D unresolved. This CDR3 has 15 amino acids. Trimming removed 1 base at V and 4 bases at J, with 12 bases between. Germline V gene sequence: CDR1 SGHAT, CDR2 FQNNGV. The CDR3 spells CASSLVVAAPDTQYF. The CDR3 DNA follows: TGTGCCAGCAGCTTAGTTGTCGCCGCTCCAGATACGCAGTATTTT.

The chain has TRBV12-5 and TRBJ1-6; the D is unclear. This CDR3 region has 19 residues. V lost 0 bases to trimming and J lost 0 bases, with 15 bases between them. Germline assignment: CDR1 LGHNT and CDR2 FRNRAP. CDR3: CASGLVRGVPSSYNSPLHF. The CDR3, as DNA: TGTGCTAGTGGTTTGGTACGCGGGGTACCGAGCTCCTATAATTCACCCCTCCACTTT.

The CDR3 coding sequence is TGCAGCGTTGAGAGAGGCCAGGAAGCTTTCTTT. Residues: CSVERGQEAFF. This chain uses TRBV29-1 with TRBJ1-1; D uncertain. Germline V gene sequence: CDR1 SQVTM, CDR2 ANQGSEA. The length of the CDR3 is 11 residues. Deletions cut 3 bases from V and 8 bases from J, with 10 bases between.